One and the same sample provided the 7 T cell receptor beta chains below, sequenced in a study of T cells in Graves' hyperthyroidism and ophthalmopathy. Authors of the study amplified TCR beta CDR3 regions from RNA transcripts. The primer set for the first-round RT-PCR of the TCR CDR3 was HTBI. TCRdb reprocessed the multiplex PCR reads via MiXCR and lists one record per CDR3 protein. The data hold some 400,000 distinct CDR3 sequences, with roughly 14% observed a single time. Sequenced sample: blood. The receptors come from a man aged 30 to 45 with Graves' hyperthyroidism that later progressed to Graves' ophthalmopathy.

In its sample, this clonotype was seen many times. The chain joins TRBV2 to TRBJ1-1, with 10 bases aligning to TRBD1. The trim removed 4 bases at V and 5 bases at J, leaving 7 bases unmatched. CDR1 and CDR2 from the germline V gene are SNHLY and FYNNEI. The CDR3 length is 15 residues. This CDR3 is CASSGTGQGRTEAFF. The CDR3 bases are TGTGCCAGCAGTGGAACGGGACAGGGGAGGACTGAAGCTTTCTTT. Combining the CDR3 with reference TRBV2 and TRBJ1-1 gives the whole variable domain EPEVTQTPSHQVTQMGQEVILRCVPISNHLYFYWYRQILGQKVEFLVSFYNNEISEKSEIFDDQFSVERPDGSNFTLKIRSTKLEDSAMYFCASSGTGQGRTEAFFGQGTRLTVV.

This clonotype showed up many times. The rearrangement links TRBV5-1 to TRBJ1-1; D gene uncertain. The V end lost 4 bases, the J end lost 3 bases, and 13 bases lay between the germline ends. This CDR3 region has 14 residues. Germline CDR1 reads SGHRS; CDR2 reads YFSETQ. The DNA of the CDR3 is TGCGCCAGCAGCCCGACCCCGGAGGACACTGAAGCTTTCTTT. Protein product: CASSPTPEDTEAFF.

This clonotype was seen repeatedly, ten times or more. The chain uses TRBV5-1 and TRBJ1-2; D is possibly TRBD1 (6 bases). V lost 2 bases and J lost 7, with 15 bases in between. The CDR3 spans 14 residues. Germline lookup yields CDR1 SGHRS and CDR2 YFSETQ. The CDR3 region is CASSLTPEGGGYTF. Here the CDR3 DNA reads TGCGCCAGCAGCTTAACTCCTGAGGGGGGTGGCTACACCTTC.

This clonotype was observed at least ten times. The rearrangement links TRBV7-2 to TRBJ1-5, with no clear D. Germline V gene sequence: CDR1 SGHTA, CDR2 FQGNSA. V lost 5 bases and J 2 bases, leaving 13 bases between the germline ends. The CDR3 runs to 15 residues. CDR3 sequence reads: CASSTQEAGNQPQHF. The CDR3 region has the DNA TGTGCCAGCAGCACCCAGGAGGCGGGCAATCAGCCCCAGCATTTT.

Regarding this clonotype: A much larger clone is a single base away; this may be a read error. The CDR3 carries no conserved terminal phenylalanine or tryptophan, so it likely arises from a read error. The rearrangement links TRBV20-1 to TRBJ1-1; D remains ambiguous. The CDR3 has 11 amino acids. V was clipped by 4 bases and J by 2 bases, with 5 bases between them. The germline V gene has CDR1 DFQATT and CDR2 SNEGSKA (reference sequence). The CDR3 coding sequence is TGCAGTGCTATCACAAACACTGAAGCTTTCCTT. This translates into CSAITNTEAFL.

The table lists this clonotype with a few counts. V usage is TRBV3-1 and J usage is TRBJ2-1; possibly TRBD2 for D (6 bases). Germline CDR1 and CDR2: LGHDT and YNNKEL (reference sequence). This CDR3 is built from 16 residues. V lost 4 bases, J lost 4 bases, and 17 bases lay in between. This chain's CDR3 is CASSPIAGTEYNEQFF. CDR3 coding DNA: TGTGCCAGCAGCCCGATTGCGGGGACGGAATACAATGAGCAGTTCTTC.

This clonotype was seen a handful of times. V gene TRBV5-1 combines with J gene TRBJ2-1; TRBD2 agrees at 11 bases. The germline V gene has CDR1 SGHRS and CDR2 YFSETQ. V shed 6 bases, J shed 6 bases, and the junction held 8 bases outside the gene matches. The CDR3 spans 15 residues. The CDR3 sequence is CASTQTSGAGNEQFF. The CDR3 nucleotides are TGCGCCAGCACCCAGACTAGCGGGGCCGGCAATGAGCAGTTCTTC.